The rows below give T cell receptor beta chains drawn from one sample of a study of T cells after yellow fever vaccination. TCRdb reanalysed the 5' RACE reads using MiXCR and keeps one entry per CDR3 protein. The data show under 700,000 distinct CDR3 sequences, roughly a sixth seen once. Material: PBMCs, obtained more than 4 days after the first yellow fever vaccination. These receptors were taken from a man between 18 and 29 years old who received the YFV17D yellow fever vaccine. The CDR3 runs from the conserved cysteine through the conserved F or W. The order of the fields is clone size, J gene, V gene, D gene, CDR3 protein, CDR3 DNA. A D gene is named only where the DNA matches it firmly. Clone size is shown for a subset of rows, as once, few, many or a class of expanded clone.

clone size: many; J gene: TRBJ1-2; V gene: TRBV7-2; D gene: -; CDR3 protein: CASSLGVIYGYTF; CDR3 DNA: TGTGCCAGCAGCTTAGGGGTGATCTATGGCTACACCTTC
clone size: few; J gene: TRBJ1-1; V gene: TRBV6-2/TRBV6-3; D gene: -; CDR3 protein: CASREYNTEAFF; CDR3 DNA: TGTGCCAGCAGGGAGTACAACACTGAAGCTTTCTTT
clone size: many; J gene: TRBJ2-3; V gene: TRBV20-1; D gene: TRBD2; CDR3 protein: CSASSGGHTQYF; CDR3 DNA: TGCAGTGCTAGTAGCGGGGGGCATACGCAGTATTTT
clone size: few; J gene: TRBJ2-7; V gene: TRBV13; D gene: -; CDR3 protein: CASTQGRSSYEQYF; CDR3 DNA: TGTGCCAGCACCCAGGGAAGGTCCTCCTACGAGCAGTACTTC
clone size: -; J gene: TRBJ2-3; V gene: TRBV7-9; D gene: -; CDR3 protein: CASSLGGWVTLTDTQYF; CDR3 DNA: TGTGCCAGCAGCTTAGGGGGGTGGGTAACTCTCACAGATACGCAGTATTTT
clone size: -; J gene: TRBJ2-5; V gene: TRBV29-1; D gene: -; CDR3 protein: CSVKGPETLLYQETRYF; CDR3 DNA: TGCAGCGTTAAAGGCCCGGAGACTCTTTTGTACCAAGAGACCCGGTACTTC
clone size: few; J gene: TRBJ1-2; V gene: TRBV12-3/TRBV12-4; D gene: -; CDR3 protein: CASSLRTEYYGYTF; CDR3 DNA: TGTGCCAGCAGTTTGCGCACGGAATACTATGGCTACACCTTC
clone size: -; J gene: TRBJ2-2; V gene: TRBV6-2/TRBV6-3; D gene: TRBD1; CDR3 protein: CASRGQGIGELFF; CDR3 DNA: TGTGCCAGCAGAGGACAGGGTATCGGGGAGCTGTTTTTT
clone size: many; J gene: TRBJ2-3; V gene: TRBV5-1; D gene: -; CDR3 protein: CASSSGTSQVTQYF; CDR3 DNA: TGCGCCAGCAGCTCCGGGACTTCTCAGGTCACGCAGTATTTT
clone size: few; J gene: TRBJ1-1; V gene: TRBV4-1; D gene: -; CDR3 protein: CASSQGLRNTEAFF; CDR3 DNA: TGCGCCAGCAGCCAAGGATTAAGGAACACTGAAGCTTTCTTT
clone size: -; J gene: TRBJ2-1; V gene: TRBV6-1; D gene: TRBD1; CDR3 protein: CASRLGTGPYNEQFF; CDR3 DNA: TGTGCCAGCAGGTTGGGGACAGGCCCTTACAATGAGCAGTTCTTC
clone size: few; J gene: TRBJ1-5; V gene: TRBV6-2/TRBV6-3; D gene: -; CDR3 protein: CASTGGNQPQHF; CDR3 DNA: TGTGCCAGCACGGGCGGTAATCAGCCCCAGCATTTT
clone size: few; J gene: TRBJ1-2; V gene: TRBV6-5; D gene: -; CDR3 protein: CASSYGGRYGYTF; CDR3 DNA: TGTGCCAGCAGTTACGGGGGGCGCTATGGCTACACCTTC
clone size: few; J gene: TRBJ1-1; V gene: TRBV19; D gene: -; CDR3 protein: CASSIRGQNTEAFF; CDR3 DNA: TGTGCCAGTAGTATAAGAGGGCAGAACACTGAAGCTTTCTTT
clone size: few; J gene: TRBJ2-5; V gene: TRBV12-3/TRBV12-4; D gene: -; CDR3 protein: CASSPSLMKWAAETQYF; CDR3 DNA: TGTGCCAGCAGTCCCTCCTTGATGAAGTGGGCAGCAGAGACCCAGTACTTC
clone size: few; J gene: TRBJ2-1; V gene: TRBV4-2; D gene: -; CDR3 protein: CASSQVSGGNEQFF; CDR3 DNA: TGTGCCAGCAGCCAAGTATCGGGCGGCAATGAGCAGTTCTTC
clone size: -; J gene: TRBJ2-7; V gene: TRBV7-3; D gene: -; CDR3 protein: CASSVGGHNYEQYF; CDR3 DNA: TGTGCCAGCAGCGTAGGGGGGCATAACTACGAGCAGTACTTC
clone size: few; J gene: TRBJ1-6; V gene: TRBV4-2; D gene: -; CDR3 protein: CASSQALPRTANSPLHF; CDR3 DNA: TGTGCCAGCAGCCAAGCCCTACCCAGGACAGCTAATTCACCCCTCCACTTT
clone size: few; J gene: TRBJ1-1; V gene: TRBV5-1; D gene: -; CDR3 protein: CASSLQSGSTEAFF; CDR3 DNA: TGCGCCAGCAGCTTACAATCGGGGAGCACTGAAGCTTTCTTT
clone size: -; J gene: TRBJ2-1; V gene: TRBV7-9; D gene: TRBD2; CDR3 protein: CASSSLLAGGAYNEQFF; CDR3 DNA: TGTGCCAGCAGCAGCCTATTAGCGGGGGGCGCCTACAATGAGCAGTTCTTC
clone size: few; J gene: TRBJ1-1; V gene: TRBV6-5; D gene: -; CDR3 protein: CASSYGGSAEAFF; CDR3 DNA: TGTGCCAGCAGTTACGGGGGTAGCGCTGAAGCTTTCTTT
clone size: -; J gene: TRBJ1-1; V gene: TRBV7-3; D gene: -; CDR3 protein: CASSLSGLPEAFF; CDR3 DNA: TGTGCCAGCAGCTTAAGTGGGTTGCCAGAAGCTTTCTTT
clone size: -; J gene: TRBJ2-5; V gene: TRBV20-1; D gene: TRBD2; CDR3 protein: CSARDGLAGPSEAQYF; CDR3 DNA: TGCAGTGCTAGAGACGGACTAGCGGGACCCTCAGAGGCCCAGTACTTC
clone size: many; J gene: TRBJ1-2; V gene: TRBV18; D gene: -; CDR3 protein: CASSPPMMPNYGYTF; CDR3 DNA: TGTGCCAGCTCACCTCCGATGATGCCCAACTATGGCTACACCTTC
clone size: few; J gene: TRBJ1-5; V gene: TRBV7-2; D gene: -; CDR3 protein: CASSPSALLGDLILSNQPQHF; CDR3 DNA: TGTGCCAGCAGCCCGAGCGCCTTGCTCGGGGACCTAATTCTTAGCAATCAGCCCCAGCATTTT
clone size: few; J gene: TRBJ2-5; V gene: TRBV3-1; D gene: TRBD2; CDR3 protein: CASSTRTSGYQETQYF; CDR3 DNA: TGTGCCAGCAGCACCCGGACTAGCGGATACCAAGAGACCCAGTACTTC
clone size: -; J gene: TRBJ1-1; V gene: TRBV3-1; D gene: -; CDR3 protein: CASSRRGGVNTEAFF; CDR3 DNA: TGTGCCAGCAGCCGAAGGGGAGGGGTTAACACTGAAGCTTTCTTT
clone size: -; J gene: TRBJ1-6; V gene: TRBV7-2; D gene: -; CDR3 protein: CASSLMAGLDSPLHF; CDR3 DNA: TGTGCCAGCAGCTTAATGGCAGGGTTGGATTCACCCCTCCACTTT
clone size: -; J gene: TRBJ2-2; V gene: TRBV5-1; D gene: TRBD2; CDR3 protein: CASSLDLAGGRTGELFF; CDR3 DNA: TGCGCCAGCAGCTTGGACCTAGCGGGGGGGCGAACCGGGGAGCTGTTTTTT
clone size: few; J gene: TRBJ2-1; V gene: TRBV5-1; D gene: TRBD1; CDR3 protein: CASSLEGQGVYNEQFF; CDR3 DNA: TGCGCCAGCAGCTTGGAGGGACAGGGAGTCTACAATGAGCAGTTCTTC
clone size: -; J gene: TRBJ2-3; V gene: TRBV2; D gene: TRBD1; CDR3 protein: CASSEWRGRGRDTQYF; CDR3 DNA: TGTGCCAGCAGTGAGTGGAGGGGCAGGGGGCGAGATACGCAGTATTTT
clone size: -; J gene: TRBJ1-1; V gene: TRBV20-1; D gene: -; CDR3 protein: CSAPRKVLRGTEAFF; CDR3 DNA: TGCAGTGCACCCCGTAAGGTCCTGAGGGGCACTGAAGCTTTCTTT
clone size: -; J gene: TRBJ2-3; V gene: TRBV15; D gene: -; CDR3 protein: CATSRGGGLTSTDTQYF; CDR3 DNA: TGTGCCACCAGCAGGGGCGGAGGACTTACTAGCACAGATACGCAGTATTTT
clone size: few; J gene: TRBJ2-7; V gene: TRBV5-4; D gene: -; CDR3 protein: CASSPRNSYEQYF; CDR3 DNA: TGTGCCAGCAGCCCGAGGAATTCCTACGAGCAGTACTTC
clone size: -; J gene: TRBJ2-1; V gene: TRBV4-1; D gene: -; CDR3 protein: CASSEDLYNEQFF; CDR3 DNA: TGCGCCAGCAGCGAGGATCTATACAATGAGCAGTTCTTC
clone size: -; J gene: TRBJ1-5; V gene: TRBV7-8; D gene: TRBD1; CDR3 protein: CASSPETGLNQPQHF; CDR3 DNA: TGTGCCAGCAGCCCGGAGACAGGGCTCAATCAGCCCCAGCATTTT
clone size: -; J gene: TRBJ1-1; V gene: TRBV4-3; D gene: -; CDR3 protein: CASSQERLGAAFF; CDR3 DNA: TGCGCCAGCAGCCAAGAGAGGTTGGGGGCGGCTTTCTTT
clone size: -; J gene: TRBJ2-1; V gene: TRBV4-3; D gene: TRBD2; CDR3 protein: CASSPRGSAYNEQFF; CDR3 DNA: TGCGCCAGTAGCCCGCGGGGGTCCGCCTACAATGAGCAGTTCTTC
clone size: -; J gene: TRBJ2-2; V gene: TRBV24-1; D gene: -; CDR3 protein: CATSDWGEANTGELFF; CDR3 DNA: TGTGCCACCAGTGATTGGGGGGAAGCGAACACCGGGGAGCTGTTTTTT
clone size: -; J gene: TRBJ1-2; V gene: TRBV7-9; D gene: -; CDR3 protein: CASSTGPANYGYTF; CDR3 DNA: TGTGCCAGCTCGACTGGCCCAGCTAACTATGGCTACACCTTC
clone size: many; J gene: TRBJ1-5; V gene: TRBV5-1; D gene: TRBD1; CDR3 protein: CASSLGTGGSNQPQHF; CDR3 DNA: TGCGCCAGCAGCTTGGGGACAGGAGGGAGCAATCAGCCCCAGCATTTT
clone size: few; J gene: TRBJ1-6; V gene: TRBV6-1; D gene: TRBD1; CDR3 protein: CASRSPGQNLFPLHF; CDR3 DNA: TGTGCCAGCAGGTCACCGGGACAGAATTTATTTCCCCTCCACTTT
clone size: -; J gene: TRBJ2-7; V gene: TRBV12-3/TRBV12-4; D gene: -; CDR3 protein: CASSFAGTVSYEQYF; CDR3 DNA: TGTGCCAGCAGTTTTGCGGGGACAGTCTCCTACGAGCAGTACTTC
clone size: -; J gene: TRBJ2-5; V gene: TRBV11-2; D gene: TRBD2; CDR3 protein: CASSLVRGGPMTQYF; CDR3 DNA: TGTGCCAGCAGCTTAGTGCGGGGGGGCCCCATGACCCAGTACTTC
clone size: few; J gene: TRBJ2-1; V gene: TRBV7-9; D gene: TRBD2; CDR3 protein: CASSLVRGGAWNEQFF; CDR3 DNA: TGTGCCAGCAGCTTAGTTCGCGGGGGAGCCTGGAATGAGCAGTTCTTC
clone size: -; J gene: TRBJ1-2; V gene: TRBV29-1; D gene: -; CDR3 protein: CSVSPGGGYGYTF; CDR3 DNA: TGCAGCGTCTCCCCCGGAGGGGGCTATGGCTACACCTTC
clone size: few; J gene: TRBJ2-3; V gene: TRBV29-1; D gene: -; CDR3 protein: CSVLLGADSQYF; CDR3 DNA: TGCAGCGTTCTCCTAGGGGCGGATTCGCAGTATTTT
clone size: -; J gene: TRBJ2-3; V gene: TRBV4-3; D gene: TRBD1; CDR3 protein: CASSQVLGVRGRSTDTQYF; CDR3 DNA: TGCGCCAGCAGCCAAGTTTTAGGCGTCAGGGGGCGATCTACAGATACGCAGTATTTT
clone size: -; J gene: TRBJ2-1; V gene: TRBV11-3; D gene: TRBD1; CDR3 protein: CASSKHPGQGPNEQFF; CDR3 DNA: TGTGCCAGCAGCAAACACCCGGGACAGGGTCCCAATGAGCAGTTCTTC
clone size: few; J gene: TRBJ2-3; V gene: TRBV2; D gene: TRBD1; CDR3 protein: CASTPGQLWSDTQYF; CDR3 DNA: TGTGCCAGCACCCCGGGACAGCTGTGGTCAGATACGCAGTATTTT
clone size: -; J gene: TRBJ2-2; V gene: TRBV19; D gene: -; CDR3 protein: CASFPFGPGGTGELFF; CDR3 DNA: TGTGCCAGCTTCCCCTTCGGCCCCGGGGGCACCGGGGAGCTGTTTTTT
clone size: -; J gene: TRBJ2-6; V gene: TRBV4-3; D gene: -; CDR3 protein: CASSQPGGANVLTF; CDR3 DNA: TGCGCCAGCAGCCAGCCGGGGGGGGCCAACGTCCTGACTTTC
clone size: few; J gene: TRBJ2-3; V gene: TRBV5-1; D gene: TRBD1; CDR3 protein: CASSPGTGAHTQYF; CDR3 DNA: TGCGCCAGCAGTCCCGGGACAGGGGCGCATACGCAGTATTTT
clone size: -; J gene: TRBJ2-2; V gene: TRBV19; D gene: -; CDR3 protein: CASRGGAGDTGELFF; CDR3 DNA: TGTGCCAGTAGAGGAGGAGCGGGTGACACCGGGGAGCTGTTTTTT
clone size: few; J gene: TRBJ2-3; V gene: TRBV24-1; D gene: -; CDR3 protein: CATSGSAGQGGISGATQYF; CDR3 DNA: TGTGCCACCAGTGGATCCGCTGGACAGGGTGGAATAAGCGGGGCTACGCAGTATTTT
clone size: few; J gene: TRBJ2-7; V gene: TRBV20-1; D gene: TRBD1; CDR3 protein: CSAPVGGTGSREQYF; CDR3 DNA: TGCAGTGCCCCCGTAGGAGGGACAGGGTCGAGGGAGCAGTACTTC
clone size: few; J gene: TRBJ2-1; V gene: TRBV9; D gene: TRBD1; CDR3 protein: CASSVLGRTGGEQFF; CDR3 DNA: TGTGCCAGCAGCGTATTGGGACGGACAGGGGGTGAGCAGTTCTTC
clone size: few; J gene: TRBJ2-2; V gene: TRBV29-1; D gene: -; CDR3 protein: CSVAPGFGTGELFF; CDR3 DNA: TGCAGCGTTGCCCCGGGGTTCGGCACCGGGGAGCTGTTTTTT
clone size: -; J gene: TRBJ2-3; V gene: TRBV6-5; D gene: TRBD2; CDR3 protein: CASSYLSGGTDTQYF; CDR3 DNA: TGTGCCAGCAGTTACTTGAGCGGGGGCACAGATACGCAGTATTTT
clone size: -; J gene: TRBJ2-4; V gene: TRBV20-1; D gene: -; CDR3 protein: CSAVRGPLQYF; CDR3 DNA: TGCAGTGCCGTGAGAGGGCCCCTTCAGTACTTC